A selection of T cell receptor beta chains follows, all from one sample in a study of blood T cell repertoires in COVID-19. Clones were read by immunoSEQ multiplex PCR, and TCRdb kept only the in-frame ones, dropping some. The table lists about 120,000 clones, about 85% of them singletons. The sequenced sample was peripheral blood. The receptors stem from a man aged 40-55 years with acute or convalescent COVID-19. CDR3s include the opening cysteine and the closing phenylalanine or tryptophan. A D gene is named only where the DNA matches it firmly. Only part of the rows carry a size: once, few, many, or a class if the clone is expanded.

CDR3 protein	CDR3 DNA	clone size	D gene	J gene	V gene
CASSSSRGGNTEAFF	TGTGCCAGCTCATCGAGCCGGGGGGGCAACACTGAAGCTTTCTTT	.	.	TRBJ1-1	TRBV18
CASSPSGGAPLHF	TGTGCCAGCAGCCCAAGCGGGGGGGCACCCCTCCACTTT	.	.	TRBJ1-6	TRBV7-3
CASSLAGMPTEAFF	TGTGCCAGCAGCTTAGCGGGGATGCCCACTGAAGCTTTCTTT	.	.	TRBJ1-1	TRBV13
CASSPFGAGGTVEQYF	TGTGCCAGCAGCCCCTTCGGGGCGGGGGGAACGGTCGAGCAGTACTTC	.	TRBD2	TRBJ2-7	TRBV7-9
CATSDLETGSYNEQFF	TGTGCCACCAGTGATTTGGAAACAGGTTCCTACAATGAGCAGTTCTTC	once	.	TRBJ2-1	TRBV24-1
CASGSSTFSGNTIYF	TGTGCCAGCGGCTCCTCTACCTTCTCTGGAAACACCATATATTTT	.	.	TRBJ1-3	TRBV7-9
CASTPFRGNTEAFF	TGCGCCAGCACCCCCTTCCGGGGGAACACTGAAGCTTTCTTT	.	.	TRBJ1-1	TRBV5-1
CAWSPGTEAFF	TGTGCCTGGAGTCCAGGCACTGAAGCTTTCTTT	once	.	TRBJ1-1	TRBV30
CASSLVGGAVNTEAFF	TGTGCCAGCAGCTTAGTGGGGGGGGCCGTGAACACTGAAGCTTTCTTT	.	.	TRBJ1-1	TRBV11-2
CASSHSGVAGSTYEQYF	TGCGCCAGCAGCCATTCGGGGGTAGCGGGGTCCACCTACGAGCAGTACTTC	.	TRBD2	TRBJ2-7	TRBV4-3
CATKQGASTGELFF	TGTGCCACAAAACAGGGAGCGAGCACCGGGGAGCTGTTTTTT	.	.	TRBJ2-2	TRBV19
CSVGSATPRTDTQYF	TGCAGCGTTGGGTCCGCGACACCCCGCACAGATACGCAGTATTTT	.	.	TRBJ2-3	TRBV29-1
CASSIAGYEQYF	TGCGCCAGCAGCATTGCAGGCTACGAGCAGTACTTC	.	.	TRBJ2-7	TRBV5-1
CASSLWAGDGSPLHF	TGTGCCAGCAGCTTATGGGCAGGGGATGGGTCACCCCTCCACTTT	.	.	TRBJ1-6	TRBV7-3
CASLRGQGTYEQYF	TGTGCCAGCCTCAGGGGACAGGGGACCTACGAGCAGTACTTC	.	TRBD1	TRBJ2-7	TRBV6-6
CASRRGDTRSTDTQYF	TGTGCCAGCCGCAGAGGGGACACGAGGAGCACAGATACGCAGTATTTT	.	.	TRBJ2-3	TRBV2
CASSKAAGNTEAFF	TGTGCCAGCAGCAAAGCTGCGGGGAACACTGAAGCTTTCTTT	few	.	TRBJ1-1	TRBV21-1
CAIPIDQGAGELFF	TGTGCCATCCCCATTGATCAGGGGGCCGGGGAGCTGTTTTTT	.	TRBD1	TRBJ2-2	TRBV10-3
CSARPGLGTGELFF	TGCAGCGCCCGGCCGGGACTAGGAACCGGGGAGCTGTTTTTT	.	TRBD2	TRBJ2-2	TRBV29-1
CAWAGKQATNEKLFF	TGTGCCTGGGCGGGGAAGCAAGCAACTAATGAAAAACTGTTTTTT	few	.	TRBJ1-4	TRBV30
CASSEEQEMNTEAFF	TGTGCCAGCAGTGAAGAACAAGAAATGAACACTGAAGCTTTCTTT	.	.	TRBJ1-1	TRBV2
CASSPKGGNYGYTF	TGTGCCAGCAGCCCCAAGGGGGGGAACTATGGCTACACCTTC	.	.	TRBJ1-2	TRBV6-5
CASSPWDSNYGYTF	TGTGCCAGCAGCCCATGGGACAGCAACTATGGCTACACCTTC	.	TRBD1	TRBJ1-2	TRBV9
CASSTPNRGYGYTF	TGTGCCAGCAGTACCCCAAACAGGGGTTATGGCTACACCTTC	.	TRBD1	TRBJ1-2	TRBV6-5
CASSDDSSPLHF	TGTGCCAGCAGTGATGACAGTTCACCCCTCCACTTT	.	.	TRBJ1-6	TRBV7-9
CASSSRRGGSNTEAFF	TGTGCCAGCAGCTCCCGAAGGGGGGGCTCGAACACTGAAGCTTTCTTT	.	.	TRBJ1-1	TRBV21-1
CASSLGQGAGAFF	TGCGCCAGCAGCTTGGGGCAGGGGGCTGGGGCTTTCTTT	.	TRBD1	TRBJ1-1	TRBV5-1
CASSSGRQEAKNIQYF	TGTGCCAGTAGCAGTGGGAGACAGGAAGCCAAAAACATTCAGTACTTC	few	.	TRBJ2-4	TRBV19
CASSPRLAGATNTGELFF	TGTGCCAGCAGCCCCAGACTAGCGGGGGCCACGAACACCGGGGAGCTGTTTTTT	few	TRBD2	TRBJ2-2	TRBV9
CASRVTSSYEQYF	TGTGCCAGCAGGGTGACTAGCTCCTACGAGCAGTACTTC	.	.	TRBJ2-7	TRBV6-5
CASSWDSRLYDYNSPLHF	TGTGCCAGCAGTTGGGACAGCAGACTCTATGACTATAATTCACCCCTCCACTTT	.	TRBD1	TRBJ1-6	TRBV6-2/TRBV6-3
CASSLVEQDRGSYEQYF	TGTGCCAGCAGCTTAGTGGAGCAGGACAGGGGATCCTACGAGCAGTACTTC	.	TRBD1	TRBJ2-7	TRBV7-9
CSVPPQGTDTQYF	TGCAGCGTACCGCCACAGGGGACAGATACGCAGTATTTT	.	TRBD1	TRBJ2-3	TRBV29-1
CASSGRGGLSYNEQFF	TGTGCCAGCAGTGGACGGGGGGGCTTGTCCTACAATGAGCAGTTCTTC	.	TRBD2	TRBJ2-1	TRBV6-1
CASSYPQGEDYGYTF	TGTGCCAGCAGTTACCCCCAGGGGGAGGACTATGGCTACACCTTC	few	TRBD1	TRBJ1-2	TRBV6-6
CASSPSRAMAFF	TGTGCCAGCTCCCCGTCCAGGGCGATGGCTTTCTTT	many	.	TRBJ1-1	TRBV12-3/TRBV12-4
CASSRTPQGAVGELFF	TGTGCCAGCAGCCGGACCCCACAGGGGGCGGTCGGGGAGCTGTTTTTT	.	TRBD1	TRBJ2-2	TRBV7-9
CASSQDSGGAGNIQYF	TGCGCCAGCAGCCAAGATAGCGGGGGGGCTGGAAACATTCAGTACTTC	once	TRBD2	TRBJ2-4	TRBV4-1
CASSKGTVKGNQPQHF	TGTGCCAGCAGCAAAGGGACAGTTAAGGGGAATCAGCCCCAGCATTTT	.	.	TRBJ1-5	TRBV21-1
CASSKGRGGYYEQYF	TGTGCCAGCAGCAAAGGCCGAGGCGGGTACTACGAGCAGTACTTC	.	.	TRBJ2-7	TRBV21-1
CASRDRGTGELFF	TGTGCCTCCAGGGACAGGGGCACCGGGGAGCTGTTTTTT	.	TRBD1	TRBJ2-2	TRBV30
CASSLARRGYNEQFF	TGCGCCAGCAGCTTGGCCAGGAGGGGCTACAATGAGCAGTTCTTC	.	.	TRBJ2-1	TRBV5-1
CASRRAGERYEQYF	TGCGCCAGCAGGCGAGCGGGTGAAAGGTACGAGCAGTACTTC	.	.	TRBJ2-7	TRBV10-2
CASSIGVQGADQPQHF	TGTGCCAGTAGTATTGGGGTCCAGGGGGCGGATCAGCCCCAGCATTTT	.	TRBD1	TRBJ1-5	TRBV19
CASSLLAGGNTGELFF	TGTGCCAGCAGCTTACTCGCGGGGGGGAACACCGGGGAGCTGTTTTTT	.	TRBD2	TRBJ2-2	TRBV11-2
CASSQEAGGRGDTQYF	TGCGCCAGCAGCCAAGAAGCGGGGGGGAGGGGAGATACGCAGTATTTT	.	TRBD2	TRBJ2-3	TRBV4-1
CASSPGLAVPQNTQYF	TGCGCCAGCAGCCCGGGACTAGCGGTCCCACAGAATACGCAGTATTTT	.	TRBD2	TRBJ2-3	TRBV4-1
CASSPLFPGHNYGYTF	TGTGCCAGCAGTCCCCTATTTCCGGGACACAACTATGGCTACACCTTC	.	.	TRBJ1-2	TRBV25-1
CASSTGVSTDTQYF	TGTGCCAGCAGTACCGGGGTTAGCACAGATACGCAGTATTTT	.	.	TRBJ2-3	TRBV7-3
CASSTRAEEPQHF	TGTGCCAGCAGCACCAGGGCTGAGGAGCCCCAGCATTTT	.	.	TRBJ1-5	TRBV11-2
CASSVQGGVYGTDTQYF	TGTGCCAGCAGCGTCCAGGGGGGTGTTTACGGCACAGATACGCAGTATTTT	.	.	TRBJ2-3	TRBV9
CASSSEYQETQYF	TGTGCCAGCAGCTCGGAGTACCAAGAGACCCAGTACTTC	.	.	TRBJ2-5	TRBV7-3
CATSDPRQSSYEQYF	TGTGCCACCAGTGACCCTAGACAGAGCTCCTACGAGCAGTACTTC	.	.	TRBJ2-7	TRBV24-1
CASREGDRYNSPLHF	TGCGCCAGCAGGGAAGGGGACAGGTATAATTCACCCCTCCACTTT	.	TRBD1	TRBJ1-6	TRBV5-1
CASSFFSELSTGELFF	TGCGCCAGCAGCTTTTTCAGCGAGCTTTCCACCGGGGAGCTGTTTTTT	.	.	TRBJ2-2	TRBV5-1
CASSRPTSGSTDTQYF	TGCGCCAGCAGTCGCCCTACTAGCGGAAGCACAGATACGCAGTATTTT	.	TRBD2	TRBJ2-3	TRBV23-1
CATSDPRTGPPYNEQFF	TGTGCCACCAGTGATCCCCGGACAGGGCCTCCCTACAATGAGCAGTTCTTC	.	TRBD1	TRBJ2-1	TRBV24-1
CASRTQDNEQFF	TGTGCCAGCAGAACACAGGACAATGAGCAGTTCTTC	medium-sized	.	TRBJ2-1	TRBV7-9
CASSQGGQPRETQYF	TGTGCCAGCAGCCAAGGGGGACAGCCAAGAGAGACCCAGTACTTC	.	TRBD1	TRBJ2-5	TRBV3-1/TRBV3-2